Detailed here is one T cell receptor (beta chain). These data originate in a study of blood T cell repertoires in COVID-19. CDR1 and CDR2 (germline): KGHSH, LQKENI. CDR3 size: 15 residues. Trimming pared 3 bases from V and 0 bases from J, leaving 11 bases between. TCRdb's copy holds only in-frame clones and misses some; the assay was immunoSEQ multiplex PCR. Of approximately 250,000 clones listed, under 90% are singletons. Sequences were obtained from peripheral blood. This chain links TRBV18 with TRBJ1-1; D ambiguous. This clonotype was obtained from a human donor in a cohort sampled during active COVID-19. The CDR3 reads CASSPPSGVNTEAFF. The DNA for the CDR3 is TGTGCCAGCTCACCCCCAAGCGGGGTGAACACTGAAGCTTTCTTT.